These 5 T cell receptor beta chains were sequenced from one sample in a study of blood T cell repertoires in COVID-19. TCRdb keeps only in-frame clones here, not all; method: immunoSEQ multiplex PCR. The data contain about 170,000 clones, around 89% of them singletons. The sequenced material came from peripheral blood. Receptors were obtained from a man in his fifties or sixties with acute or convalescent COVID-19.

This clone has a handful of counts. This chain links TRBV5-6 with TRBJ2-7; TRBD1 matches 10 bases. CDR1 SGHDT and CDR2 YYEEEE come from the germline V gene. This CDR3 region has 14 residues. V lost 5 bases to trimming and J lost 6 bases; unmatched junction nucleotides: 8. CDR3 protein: CASRGTGESGEQYF. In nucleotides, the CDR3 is TGTGCCAGCAGAGGGACAGGGGAGTCGGGCGAGCAGTACTTC.

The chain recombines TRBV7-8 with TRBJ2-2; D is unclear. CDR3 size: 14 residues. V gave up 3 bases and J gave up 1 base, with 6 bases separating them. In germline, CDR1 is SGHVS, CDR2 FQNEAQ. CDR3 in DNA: TGTGCCAGCAGCTTCTCCAGGAACACCGGGGAGCTGTTTTTT. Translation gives CASSFSRNTGELFF. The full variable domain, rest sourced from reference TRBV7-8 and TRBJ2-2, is GAGVSQSPRYKVAKRGQDVALRCDPISGHVSLFWYQQALGQGPEFLTYFQNEAQLDKSGLPSDRFFAERPEGSVSTLKIQRTQQEDSAVYLCASSFSRNTGELFFGEGSRLTVL.

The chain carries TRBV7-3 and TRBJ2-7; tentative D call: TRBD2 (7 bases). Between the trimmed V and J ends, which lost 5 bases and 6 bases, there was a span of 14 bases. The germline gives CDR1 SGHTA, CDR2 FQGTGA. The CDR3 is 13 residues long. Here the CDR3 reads CASSPGGGAEQYF. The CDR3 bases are TGTGCCAGCAGCCCCGGAGGGGGGGCCGAGCAGTACTTC.

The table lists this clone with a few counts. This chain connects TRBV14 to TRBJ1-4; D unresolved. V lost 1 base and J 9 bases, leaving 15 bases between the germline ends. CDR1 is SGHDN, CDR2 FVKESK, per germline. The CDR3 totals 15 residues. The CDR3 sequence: CASSQGQSRRQKLFF. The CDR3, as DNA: TGTGCCAGCAGCCAAGGTCAAAGCCGGAGGCAAAAACTGTTTTTT.

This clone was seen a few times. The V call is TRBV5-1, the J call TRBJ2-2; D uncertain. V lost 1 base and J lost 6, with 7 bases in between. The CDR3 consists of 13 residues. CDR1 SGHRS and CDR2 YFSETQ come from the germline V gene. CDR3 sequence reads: CASSLPSPGELFF. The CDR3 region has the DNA TGCGCCAGCAGCTTGCCGTCTCCCGGGGAGCTGTTTTTT.